What follows describes a single T cell receptor (beta chain). This CDR3 has 16 amino acids. The V and J ends lost 3 bases and 3 bases, in that order; junction bases with no gene match: 12. The germline gives CDR1 DFQATT, CDR2 SNEGSKA (reference sequence). The second PCR ran about 6 to 12 cycles with a sample-barcoded 5' primer and J-beta primers. A tag from a template-switch adaptor with 12 random nucleotides marked each cDNA molecule. A single record per CDR3 protein comes from TCRdb applying MiXCR to the 5' RACE reads. This sample yields 1.5 million to 1.9 million distinct CDR3 sequences, of which approximately 43% are seen a single time; about 4% belongs to the top ten. These data are taken from a study of blood T cells in healthy people across ages.

The sequenced sample consisted of blood. This TCR came from a woman between 18 and 29 years old in good health. J is TRBJ2-7 and V is TRBV20-1; 9 nucleotides align to TRBD1. In nucleotides, the CDR3 is TGCAGTGCTAGGGCAAAGCGGACAGGGGACCGCTACGAGCAGTACTTC. Amino acids: CSARAKRTGDRYEQYF.